The 25 T cell receptor beta chains listed next were all sequenced from one sample in a study of blood T cell repertoires in COVID-19. Data came from immunoSEQ multiplex PCR; TCRdb stores just in-frame clones and leaves some out. In the table there are some 330,000 clones, roughly 90% of which are singletons. Sequenced sample: PBMCs or T cells enriched from blood (not recorded which). These TCRs come from a young woman who had recovered from COVID-19.

The V and J genes are TRBV25-1 and TRBJ2-7, with 7 bases lining up with TRBD1. Losses at the gene ends were 3 bases for V and 0 bases for J; bases not matched to a gene: 8. The CDR3 consists of 16 residues. Germline loops: CDR1 MGHDK, CDR2 SYGVNS. CDR3 DNA: TGTGCCAGCAGTGATGCTACAGGGGTCAACTCCTACGAGCAGTACTTC. Encoded protein: CASSDATGVNSYEQYF.

The chain recombines TRBV4-3 with TRBJ2-7; D possibly corresponds to TRBD2 (6 bases). Trimming removed 3 bases at V and 3 bases at J, with 9 bases between. Germline V gene data show CDR1 as LGHNA and CDR2 as YSLEER. The CDR3 totals 13 residues. The CDR3 here is CASSHPGSYEQYF. The CDR3 DNA follows: TGCGCCAGCAGCCACCCCGGGAGCTACGAGCAGTACTTC.

This clone was recorded only once. The V call is TRBV2, the J call TRBJ2-1; 8 bases fit TRBD2. This CDR3 is 16 amino acids long. With 5 bases clipped from V and 2 bases from J, the junction kept 8 bases outside the gene matches. CDR1 and CDR2 from the germline V gene are SNHLY and FYNNEI. The CDR3 coding sequence is TGTGCCAGCAGTTGGGGGGCGGGAGGAGCCTACAATGAGCAGTTCTTC. Its translation is CASSWGAGGAYNEQFF.

The rearrangement joins TRBV30 to TRBJ2-7; a possible D gene is TRBD1 (5 bases). The CDR3 is made up of 16 amino acids. CDR1 and CDR2 from the germline V gene are GTSNPN and SVGIG (reference sequence). With 0 bases removed from V and 1 base from J, the gap between germline ends came to 16 bases. The CDR3 region is CAWSVYGARASYEQYF. In nucleotides, the CDR3 is TGTGCCTGGAGTGTATATGGGGCCCGGGCGTCCTACGAGCAGTACTTC.

This sequence joins TRBV28 and TRBJ2-7, with D possibly being TRBD2 (6 bases). Germline CDR1 is MDHEN and CDR2 is SYDVKM. Trimming took off 5 bases at V and 1 base at J, with 9 bases between the two ends. This CDR3 has 13 residues. The CDR3 DNA is TGTGCCAGCAGTGAAGGGAGGTCCTACGAGCAGTACTTC. This encodes CASSEGRSYEQYF. The variable domain in full, completed from reference TRBV28 and TRBJ2-7, reads DVKVTQSSRYLVKRTGEKVFLECVQDMDHENMFWYRQDPGLGLRLIYFSYDVKMKEKGDIPEGYSVSREKKERFSLILESASTNQTSMYLCASSEGRSYEQYFGPGTRLTVT.

The V gene is TRBV7-6, the J gene TRBJ2-7; 8 bases align to TRBD1. Germline-derived CDR1 and CDR2 are SGHVS and FNYEAQ. The V and J ends lost 4 bases and 4 bases, in that order; junction bases with no gene match: 15. The CDR3 spans 17 residues. The CDR3 loop is CASSWPLDRGELYEQYF. CDR3 nucleotide sequence: TGTGCCAGCAGCTGGCCCCTCGACAGGGGTGAATTATACGAGCAGTACTTC.

The chain joins TRBV19 to TRBJ2-5, with TRBD1 matching over 11 bases. In germline, CDR1 is LNHDA, CDR2 SQIVND (reference sequence). J was trimmed by 2 bases and V by 6 bases; bases with no gene match: 5. The CDR3 is 15 amino acids. The CDR3 coding sequence is TGTGCCAGTAGGCCGGACAGGGGGCGGCAAGAGACCCAGTACTTC. Its translation: CASRPDRGRQETQYF. Looking up the rest from reference TRBV19 and TRBJ2-5 gives the full variable domain: DGGITQSPKYLFRKEGQNVTLSCEQNLNHDAMYWYRQDPGQGLRLIYYSQIVNDFQKGDIAEGYSVSREKKESFPLTVTSAQKNPTAFYLCASRPDRGRQETQYFGPGTRLLVL.

On this clone: One end of the junction fails to match germline, which may point to a read error. The chain carries TRBV2 and TRBJ2-3; 8 bases are a match to TRBD1. Germline CDR1 reads SNHLY; CDR2 reads FYNNEI. CDR3 length: 15 amino acids. Here the CDR3 reads CASREGQGRTDTQYF. CDR3 nucleotides: TGTGCCAGCAGGGAAGGACAGGGTCGCACAGATACGCAGTATTTT.

The V gene is TRBV2, the J gene TRBJ1-1, with a possible D match to TRBD1 (5 bases). V was shortened by 3 bases and J by 4 bases, with 15 bases between the two germline ends. The CDR3 is 15 residues long. Germline values: CDR1 SNHLY, CDR2 FYNNEI. For the CDR3, the DNA is TGTGCCAGCAGTGATTCCAGGGCCGGCGGCACTGAAGCTTTCTTT. Its protein is CASSDSRAGGTEAFF.

This clone has a single count. J is TRBJ2-7 and V is TRBV11-3; a weak D match, TRBD2 (7 bases). The ends were cut back, 4 bases at V and 2 bases at J, with 12 bases in the middle. CDR1 is SGHNT and CDR2 is YENEEA in the germline V gene. The CDR3 loop spans 14 amino acids. This CDR3 reads CASSSGGPTYEQYF. CDR3 bases: TGTGCCAGCAGCTCCGGGGGGCCTACCTACGAGCAGTACTTC.

The chain is built from TRBV27 and TRBJ1-6; 7 nucleotides line up with TRBD1. This CDR3 is 14 amino acids long. Trimming cost V 2 bases and J 6 bases; bases outside gene matches: 1. Germline V lookup: CDR1 MNHEY, CDR2 SMNVEV (reference sequence). DNA of the CDR3: TGTGCCAGCAGTTTAGGGGACAGTAATTCACCCCTCCACTTT. It is translated as CASSLGDSNSPLHF.

This clone is a singleton in its sample. The chain uses TRBV4-2 and TRBJ2-5, with TRBD2 matching 8 bases. The CDR3 is made up of 16 amino acids. Germline trimming cut 5 bases from V and 5 bases from J; bases unmatched to any gene: 13. CDR1 LGHNA and CDR2 YNFKEQ come from the germline V gene. CDR3 sequence: CASSKGLALKGETQYF. CDR3 in DNA: TGTGCCAGCAGCAAAGGACTAGCCCTGAAGGGGGAGACCCAGTACTTC.

The chain is built from TRBV5-1 and TRBJ1-1, with D hard to call. This CDR3 spans 14 amino acids. Germline V gives CDR1 SGHRS, CDR2 YFSETQ. Trimming pared 2 bases from V and 0 bases from J, leaving 8 bases between. The CDR3 bases are TGCGCCAGCAGCTTTTTGAGGATGAACACTGAAGCTTTCTTT. The encoded protein is CASSFLRMNTEAFF.

The rearrangement uses TRBV7-6 and TRBJ1-5; D is perhaps TRBD1 (5 bases). V shed 0 bases and J shed 9 bases, with 18 bases lying between them. The CDR3 sequence is 16 residues long. Per germline, CDR1 SGHVS and CDR2 FNYEAQ. The DNA of the CDR3 is TGTGCCAGCAGCTTAGCCCCCGGGACGGACTATAGGCCCCAGCATTTT. Amino acid sequence: CASSLAPGTDYRPQHF.

Only one count was recorded for this clone. The chain carries TRBV5-8 and TRBJ2-2; 11 bases are shared with TRBD2. The CDR3 has 16 amino acids. Germline assignment: CDR1 SGHTS and CDR2 YDEGEE. J was trimmed by 5 bases and V by 0 bases; bases with no gene match: 3. This chain's CDR3 is CASSLVRTSGTGELFF. The CDR3 region has the DNA TGTGCCAGCAGCTTGGTTCGGACTAGCGGGACCGGGGAGCTGTTTTTT.

This chain joins TRBV24-1 and TRBJ1-2; 12 bases fit TRBD1. The germline gives CDR1 KGHDR, CDR2 SFDVKD. CDR3 size: 15 residues. J lost 10 bases, V lost 9 bases, and 14 bases had no gene match. The CDR3 sequence: CATEGTGGRGKVYTF. In DNA form, the CDR3 reads TGTGCCACCGAGGGGACAGGGGGCCGCGGGAAAGTCTACACCTTC.

The chain joins TRBV12-3 or TRBV12-4 to TRBJ2-1, with D unresolved. The CDR3 extends over 13 amino acids. Trimming took 5 bases from V and 7 from J, leaving 12 bases between them. The CDR3 DNA is TGTGCCAGCAGTCTCTCGGGTTTGAATGAGCAGTTCTTC. It translates to CASSLSGLNEQFF.

This clone occurred many times. CDR3: CASRLAQDRGYGYTF. CDR3 in DNA: TGCGCCAGCAGGCTGGCCCAGGACAGGGGCTATGGCTACACCTTC. This chain connects TRBV5-1 to TRBJ1-2; 9 bases match TRBD1. This CDR3 is 15 amino acids long. Germline CDR1 reads SGHRS; CDR2 reads YFSETQ. V lost 5 bases and J lost 4; bases outside the gene matches: 9.

Turning to this clone: This sample includes further DNA sequences coding for the same CDR3. This rearrangement joins TRBV7-4 to TRBJ1-3; no firm D call. This CDR3 is 20 amino acids long. Germline V gene data show CDR1 as SGHVT and CDR2 as SQSDAQ. The V gene lost 6 bases and the J gene lost 0 bases, with 27 bases spanning the gap. The CDR3 sequence is CASSQAWSSKRRDSGNTIYF. In DNA form, the CDR3 reads TGTGCCAGCAGTCAGGCATGGTCGAGCAAAAGACGAGACTCTGGAAACACCATATATTTT.

The chain recombines TRBV12-3 or TRBV12-4 with TRBJ1-1; D unclear. This CDR3 is 13 amino acids long. V lost 7 bases and J lost 4, with 13 bases in between. CDR3 nucleotide sequence: TGTGCCAGCACCCTAGGACTGTTCACTGAAGCTTTCTTT. Protein product: CASTLGLFTEAFF.

This clone has more than one count but fewer than ten. The chain employs TRBV5-3 and TRBJ2-3; D remains unclear. TRBV5-3 is identified as an open reading frame with a role that is uncertain. This CDR3 has 13 amino acids. The ends were cut back, 0 bases at V and 3 bases at J, with 5 bases in the middle. CDR3 sequence reads: CARSLAETDTQYF. CDR3 in DNA: TGTGCCAGAAGCTTGGCGGAGACAGATACGCAGTATTTT.

This clone was counted once. One end of the junction does not line up with germline, which may come from a read error. This CDR3 reads CASSQVGGSNNEQFF. The CDR3 region has the DNA TGCGCCAGCAGCCAAGTAGGGGGCTCCAACAATGAGCAGTTCTTC. The rearrangement joins TRBV4-3 to TRBJ2-1, with 7 bases matching TRBD1. The germline CDR1 and CDR2 sequences are LGHNA and YSLEER. This CDR3 is 15 amino acids long.

The chain employs TRBV20-1 and TRBJ1-2; TRBD1 matches at 7 bases. V shed 3 bases, J shed 4 bases, and the junction held 8 bases outside the gene matches. The CDR3 spans 14 residues. Germline V gene lookup returns CDR1 DFQATT and CDR2 SNEGSKA (reference sequence). In DNA form, the CDR3 reads TGCAGTGCTAGTATAGGGGGCTATTCCTATGGCTACACCTTC. Translation gives CSASIGGYSYGYTF.

The genes are TRBV20-1 and TRBJ2-7; TRBD2 might be the D (5 bases). V lost 7 bases and J 0 bases, leaving 7 bases between the germline ends. This CDR3 region has 11 residues. CDR1 DFQATT and CDR2 SNEGSKA come from the germline V gene (reference sequence). The CDR3 DNA follows: TGCAGTGGGGAGAGCTCCTACGAGCAGTACTTC. Translating it yields CSGESSYEQYF.

The rearrangement joins TRBV7-2 to TRBJ2-5; D perhaps matches TRBD1 (6 bases). V lost 1 base and J lost 1, with 13 bases in between. CDR3 length equals 16 residues. Germline V gene data show CDR1 as SGHTA and CDR2 as FQGNSA. CDR3 nucleotide sequence: TGTGCCAGCAGCTTAGGACAGGATGGGACCCAAGAGACCCAGTACTTC. Its protein product is CASSLGQDGTQETQYF.